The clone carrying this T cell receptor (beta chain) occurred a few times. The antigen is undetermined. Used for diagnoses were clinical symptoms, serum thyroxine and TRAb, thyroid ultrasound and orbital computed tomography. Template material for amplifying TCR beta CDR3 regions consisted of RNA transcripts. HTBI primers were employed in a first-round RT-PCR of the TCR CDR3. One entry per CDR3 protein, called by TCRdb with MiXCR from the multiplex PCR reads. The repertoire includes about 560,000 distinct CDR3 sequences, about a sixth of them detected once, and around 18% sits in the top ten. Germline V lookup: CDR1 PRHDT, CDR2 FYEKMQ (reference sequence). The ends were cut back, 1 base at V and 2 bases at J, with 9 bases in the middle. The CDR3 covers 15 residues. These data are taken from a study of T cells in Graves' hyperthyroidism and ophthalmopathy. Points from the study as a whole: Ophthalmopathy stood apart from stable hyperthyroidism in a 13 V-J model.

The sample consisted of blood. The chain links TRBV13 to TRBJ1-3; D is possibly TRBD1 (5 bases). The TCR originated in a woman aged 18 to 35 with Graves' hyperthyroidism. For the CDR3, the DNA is TGTGCCAGCAGCTTAGCGGGGCCGGCTGGAAACACCATATATTTT. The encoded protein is CASSLAGPAGNTIYF.